The 15 T cell receptor beta chains below all came from one sample that was sequenced in a study of blood T cell repertoires in COVID-19 (dated by TCRdb to the early 2020s). Library preparation used the immunoSEQ multiplex PCR assay. Entries here come from immuneACCESS through TCRdb and include only in-frame sequences with V and J called. Some clones fail to appear in such tables; in the studies checked, an unresolved V gene covers under half of the shortfall, and the cause of the remainder is unknown. The sample data list about 480,000 clones, and about 88% of these were observed just once. The ten top clones hold roughly 8% of the sample. The sample was peripheral blood. These receptors originate from a woman aged 50 to 60 with COVID-19, enrolled during active disease.

The chain joins TRBV7-2 to TRBJ2-2, with D tentatively TRBD2 (5 bases). The V gene lost 3 bases and the J gene lost 6 bases, with 14 bases spanning the gap. The CDR3 is 15 residues long. Germline CDR1 reads SGHTA; CDR2 reads FQGNSA. The CDR3 nucleotides are TGTGCCAGCAGCTTTCTGCGGGTTTCAGCCGGGGAGCTGTTTTTT. Amino acids: CASSFLRVSAGELFF.

The chain employs TRBV19 and TRBJ1-2; D possibly corresponds to TRBD1 (6 bases). CDR3 length: 13 residues. Per the germline V gene, CDR1 is LNHDA and CDR2 is SQIVND (reference sequence). V dropped 0 bases and J dropped 8 bases, with 10 bases sitting between them. CDR3 region: CASSIENREGYTF. The CDR3 nucleotides read TGTGCCAGTAGTATAGAAAACAGGGAGGGCTACACCTTC. Supplemented by reference TRBV19 and TRBJ1-2, the full variable domain reads DGGITQSPKYLFRKEGQNVTLSCEQNLNHDAMYWYRQDPGQGLRLIYYSQIVNDFQKGDIAEGYSVSREKKESFPLTVTSAQKNPTAFYLCASSIENREGYTFGSGTRLTVV.

Only a few counts were recorded for this clone. The chain employs TRBV13 and TRBJ2-2; 8 bases agree with TRBD1. The CDR3 contains 16 residues. Trimming removed 5 bases from V and 4 bases from J; junction bases left unmatched: 9. The germline V gene has CDR1 PRHDT and CDR2 FYEKMQ (reference sequence). As DNA, the CDR3 is TGTGCCAGCAGCATACTAGGACAGGGTAGCACCGGGGAGCTGTTTTTT. Translated: CASSILGQGSTGELFF.

The rearrangement joins TRBV19 to TRBJ2-3; D is perhaps TRBD1 (5 bases). This CDR3 is built from 12 residues. Germline CDR1 and CDR2: LNHDA and SQIVND (reference sequence). With 5 bases removed from V and 6 bases from J, the gap between germline ends came to 9 bases. CDR3 residues: CASSSYRDTQYF. CDR3 bases: TGTGCCAGTAGTTCCTACAGGGATACGCAGTATTTT.

This rearrangement joins TRBV3-1 (or the pseudogene TRBV3-2) to TRBJ1-2, with 8 positions matching TRBD1. The CDR3 covers 14 residues. With 2 bases clipped from V and 6 bases from J, the junction kept 5 bases outside the gene matches. Germline loops: CDR1 LGHDT, CDR2 YNNKEL (reference sequence). The CDR3 here is CASSQSDRGHGYTF. The DNA for the CDR3 is TGTGCCAGCAGCCAATCTGACAGGGGACATGGCTACACCTTC.

V gene TRBV25-1 combines with J gene TRBJ2-6; 8 bases fit TRBD1. After removal of 6 bases from V and 1 base from J, the junction contained 2 bases not matched to a gene. The CDR3 is made up of 15 amino acids. Germline assignment: CDR1 MGHDK and CDR2 SYGVNS. The CDR3 DNA follows: TGTGCCAGCAGGTGGACAGGGTCTGGGGCCAACGTCCTGACTTTC. It encodes CASRWTGSGANVLTF.

The chain has TRBV11-2 and TRBJ2-3; D is undetermined. The CDR3 spans 14 residues. Germline CDR1 SGHAT, CDR2 FQNNGV. V lost 3 bases to trimming and J lost 5 bases, with 12 bases between them. The DNA of the CDR3 is TGTGCCAGCAGCTTTAGAAGACTGGGAGATACGCAGTATTTT. Residues: CASSFRRLGDTQYF. The full variable domain, in which reference TRBV11-2 and TRBJ2-3 provide the parts outside the CDR3, is EAGVAQSPRYKIIEKRQSVAFWCNPISGHATLYWYQQILGQGPKLLIQFQNNGVVDDSQLPKDRFSAERLKGVDSTLKIQPAKLEDSAVYLCASSFRRLGDTQYFGPGTRLTVL.

The chain employs TRBV6-4 and TRBJ2-5; D is possibly TRBD2 (5 bases). Trimming left V 6 bases short and J 2 bases short, with 10 bases between. Germline V CDR1 and CDR2: MRHNA, SNTAGT. The CDR3 totals 13 residues. The CDR3 DNA reads as TGTGCCAGCAGGCTTAGCGAGCAAGAGACCCAGTACTTC. Translation: CASRLSEQETQYF.

The chain has TRBV19 and TRBJ1-2; D not certain. CDR1 is LNHDA and CDR2 is SQIVND in the germline V gene (reference sequence). The germline V and J ends were trimmed by 5 bases and 1 base, with 17 bases remaining between them. The CDR3 sequence is 16 residues long. This chain's CDR3 is CASSARTHPGNYGYTF. The CDR3 coding sequence is TGTGCCAGTAGTGCCCGGACTCATCCGGGTAACTATGGCTACACCTTC.

This clone was detected once. The chain joins TRBV20-1 to TRBJ2-3; D uncertain. The CDR3 length is 12 residues. V was clipped by 3 bases and J by 3 bases, with 7 bases between them. The germline gives CDR1 DFQATT, CDR2 SNEGSKA (reference sequence). The CDR3 bases are TGCAGTGCTAGTGGGCAAACAGATACGCAGTATTTT. It is translated as CSASGQTDTQYF.

The chain employs TRBV27 and TRBJ2-7, with D possibly TRBD1 on 6 matching bases. V was cut by 6 bases and J by 10 bases, with 22 bases left in between. The CDR3 runs to 14 residues. Germline V lookup: CDR1 MNHEY, CDR2 SMNVEV (reference sequence). The CDR3 DNA follows: TGTGCCAGCAGCCCCCTGGGGGCGGCGGCTAGACAGTACTTC. Its translation: CASSPLGAAARQYF.

This chain links TRBV11-2 with TRBJ2-7, with 8 bases lining up with TRBD2. V lost 5 bases to trimming and J lost 6 bases; unmatched junction nucleotides: 12. CDR1 and CDR2 (germline): SGHAT, FQNNGV. CDR3 length equals 15 residues. The CDR3 DNA is TGTGCCAGCAGCCGTGGGCGGGGGGCATCGAGCGAGCAGTACTTC. It codes for CASSRGRGASSEQYF.

This clone was counted a single time. V and J are TRBV29-1 and TRBJ1-2; D remains unclear. V dropped 3 bases and J dropped 2 bases, with 4 bases sitting between them. CDR3 length equals 11 residues. Germline V gene lookup returns CDR1 SQVTM and CDR2 ANQGSEA. CDR3 protein: CSVEGNYGYTF. The CDR3 nucleotides read TGCAGCGTTGAGGGCAACTATGGCTACACCTTC.

The rearrangement links TRBV27 to TRBJ1-1; TRBD1 matches 7 bases. Germline V gene sequence: CDR1 MNHEY, CDR2 SMNVEV (reference sequence). V shed 10 bases and J 0 bases; nucleotides not matched to a gene: 11. The CDR3 is 15 residues long. The CDR3 reads CATRELTGMNTEAFF. The CDR3 DNA sequence: TGTGCCACCCGAGAACTGACAGGGATGAACACTGAAGCTTTCTTT.

The genes are TRBV5-3 and TRBJ1-2; no clear D. TRBV5-3 is given ORF status, its function remaining uncertain. V was cut by 6 bases and J by 4 bases, with 25 bases left in between. The CDR3 has 17 amino acids. The CDR3 loop is CARKPPLARKGVYGYTF. The CDR3 DNA reads as TGTGCCAGAAAGCCCCCTCTAGCGAGGAAAGGTGTCTATGGCTACACCTTC.